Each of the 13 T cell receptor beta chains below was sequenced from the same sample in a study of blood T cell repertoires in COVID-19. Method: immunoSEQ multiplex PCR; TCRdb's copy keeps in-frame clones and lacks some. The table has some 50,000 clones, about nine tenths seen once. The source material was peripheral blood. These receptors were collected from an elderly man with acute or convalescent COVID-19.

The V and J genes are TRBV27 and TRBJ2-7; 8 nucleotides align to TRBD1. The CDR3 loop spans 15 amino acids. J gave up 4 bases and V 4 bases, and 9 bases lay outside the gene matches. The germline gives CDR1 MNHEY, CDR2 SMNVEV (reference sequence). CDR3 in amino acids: CASSSTGESSYEQYF. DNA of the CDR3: TGTGCCAGCAGTTCGACAGGGGAGTCATCTTACGAGCAGTACTTC.

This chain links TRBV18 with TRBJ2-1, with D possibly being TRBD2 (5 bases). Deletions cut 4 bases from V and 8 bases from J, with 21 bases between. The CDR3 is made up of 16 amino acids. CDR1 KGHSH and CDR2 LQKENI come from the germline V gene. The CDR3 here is CASSLPGKKVVDEQFF. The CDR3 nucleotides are TGTGCCAGCTCACTGCCGGGAAAAAAAGTCGTAGATGAGCAGTTCTTC. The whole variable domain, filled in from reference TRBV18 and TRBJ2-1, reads NAGVMQNPRHLVRRRGQEARLRCSPMKGHSHVYWYRQLPEEGLKFMVYLQKENIIDESGMPKERFSAEFPKEGPSILRIQQVVRGDSAAYFCASSLPGKKVVDEQFFGPGTRLTVL.

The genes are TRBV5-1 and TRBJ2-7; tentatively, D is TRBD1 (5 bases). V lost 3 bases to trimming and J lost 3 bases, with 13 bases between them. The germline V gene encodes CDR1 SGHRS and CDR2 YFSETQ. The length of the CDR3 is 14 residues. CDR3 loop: CASSSHWGNYEQYF. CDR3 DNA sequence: TGCGCCAGCAGCTCCCATTGGGGCAACTACGAGCAGTACTTC.

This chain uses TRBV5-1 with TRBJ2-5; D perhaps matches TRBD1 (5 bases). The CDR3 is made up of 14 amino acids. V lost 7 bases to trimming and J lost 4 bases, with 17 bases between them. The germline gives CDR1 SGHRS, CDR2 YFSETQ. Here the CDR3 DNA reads TGCGCCAGCTCCCCCTCCTTAAGGGGAGAGACCCAGTACTTC. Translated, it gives CASSPSLRGETQYF.

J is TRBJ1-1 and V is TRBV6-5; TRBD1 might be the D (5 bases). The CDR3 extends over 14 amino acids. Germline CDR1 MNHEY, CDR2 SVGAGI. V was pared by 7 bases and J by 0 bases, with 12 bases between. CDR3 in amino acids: CASTLDRMNTEAFF. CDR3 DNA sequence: TGTGCCAGCACTTTAGACAGAATGAACACTGAAGCTTTCTTT.

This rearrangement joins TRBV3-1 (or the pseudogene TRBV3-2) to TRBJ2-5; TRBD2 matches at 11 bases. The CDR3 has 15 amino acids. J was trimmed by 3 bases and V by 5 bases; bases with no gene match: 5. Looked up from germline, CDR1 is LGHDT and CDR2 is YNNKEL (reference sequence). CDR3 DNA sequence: TGTGCCAGCAGCTCCACTAGCGGGGGTAAAGAGACCCAGTACTTC. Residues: CASSSTSGGKETQYF.

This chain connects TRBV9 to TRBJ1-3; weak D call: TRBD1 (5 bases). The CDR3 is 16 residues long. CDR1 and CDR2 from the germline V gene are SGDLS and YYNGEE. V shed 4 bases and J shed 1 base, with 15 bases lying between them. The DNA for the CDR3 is TGTGCCAGCAGCTTCAGGGATCAGGGTTCTGGAAACACCATATATTTT. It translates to CASSFRDQGSGNTIYF.

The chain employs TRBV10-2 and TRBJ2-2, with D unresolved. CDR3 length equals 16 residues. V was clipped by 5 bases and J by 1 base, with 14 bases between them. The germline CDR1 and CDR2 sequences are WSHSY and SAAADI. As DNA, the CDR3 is TGCGCCAGCAGTATCCCGTCAGGTGTGAACACCGGGGAGCTGTTTTTT. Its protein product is CASSIPSGVNTGELFF.

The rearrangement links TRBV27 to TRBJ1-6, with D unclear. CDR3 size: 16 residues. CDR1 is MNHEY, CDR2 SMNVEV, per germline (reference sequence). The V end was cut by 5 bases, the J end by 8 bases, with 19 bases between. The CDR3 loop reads CASSRLLIRRDSPLHF. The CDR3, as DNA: TGTGCCAGCAGTCGACTGCTAATACGTAGAGATTCACCCCTCCACTTT.

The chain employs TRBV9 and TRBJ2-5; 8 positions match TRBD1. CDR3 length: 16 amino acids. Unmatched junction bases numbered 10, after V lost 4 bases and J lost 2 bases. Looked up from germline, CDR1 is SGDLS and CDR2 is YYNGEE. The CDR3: CASSLLTGALQETQYF. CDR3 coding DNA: TGTGCCAGCAGCCTATTGACAGGGGCCTTACAAGAGACCCAGTACTTC. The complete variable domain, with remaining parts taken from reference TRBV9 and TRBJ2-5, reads DSGVTQTPKHLITATGQRVTLRCSPRSGDLSVYWYQQSLDQGLQFLIQYYNGEERAKGNILERFSAQQFPDLHSELNLSSLELGDSALYFCASSLLTGALQETQYFGPGTRLLVL.

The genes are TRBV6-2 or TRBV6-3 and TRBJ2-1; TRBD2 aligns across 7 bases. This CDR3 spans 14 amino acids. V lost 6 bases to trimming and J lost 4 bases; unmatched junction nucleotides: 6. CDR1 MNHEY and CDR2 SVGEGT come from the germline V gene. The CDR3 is CASSSLRGYNEQFF. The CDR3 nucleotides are TGTGCCAGCAGCTCCTTGCGGGGGTACAATGAGCAGTTCTTC.

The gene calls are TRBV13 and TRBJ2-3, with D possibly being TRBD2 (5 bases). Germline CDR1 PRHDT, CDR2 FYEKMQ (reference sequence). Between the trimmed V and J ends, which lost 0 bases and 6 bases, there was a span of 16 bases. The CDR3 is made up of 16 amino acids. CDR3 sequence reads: CASSLGPLSSPDTQYF. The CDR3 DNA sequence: TGTGCCAGCAGCTTAGGACCACTTTCTAGCCCGGATACGCAGTATTTT.

CDR3 residues: CASSKVRDNEQFF. As DNA, the CDR3 is TGTGCCAGCAGCAAAGTCAGGGACAATGAGCAGTTCTTC. V gene TRBV21-1 combines with J gene TRBJ2-1; the D segment call TRBD1 is taken from the table without a DNA check. TRBV21-1 is marked as a pseudogene. The CDR3 totals 13 residues.